The T cell receptor (beta chain) under discussion was sequenced for a study of blood T cell repertoires in COVID-19. Across the study: Acute and convalescent COVID-19 specimens originated in the United States, Italy and Spain. PBMCs, B-cell-depleted T cells, or T cells were the source of the cDNA or gDNA that made up the material.

The ends lost 10 bases at V and 5 bases at J; junction bases unmatched: 10. Germline-derived CDR1 and CDR2 are ENHRY and SYGVKD. The CDR3 covers 15 residues. In the original analysis: Cell counts per sample came from amplifying reference gene primers. Here immunoSEQ multiplex PCR was the method, and the copy in TCRdb shows in-frame clones only, minus some. The V and J calls and clone size are taken from that table; D and trimming were inferred from the DNA. Among 130,000 to 150,000 clones listed, around 91% were seen once. Source material: peripheral blood. This sequence joins TRBV10-3 and TRBJ2-7; 14 nucleotides line up with TRBD2. This clonotype was obtained from a woman aged 55-75 years with active COVID-19. CDR3 nucleotides: TGTGCCACCCGACTAGCGGGAGGGGAATCGCACGAGCAGTACTTC. The encoded protein is CATRLAGGESHEQYF.